This passage covers 17 T cell receptor beta chains from one sample sequenced in a study of vaccination and CD4 T cells after COVID-19. These receptors' antigens are unknown. Sequencing of DNA taken from cultured CD4+ T cells relied on the Oncomine TCR Beta short-read assay. In TCRdb, the PCR reads were re-called with MiXCR into one record per CDR3 protein. The top ten hold roughly 10% of the sample, which has about 17,000 distinct CDR3 sequences, 45% to 65% seen once. The treatment denotes: roughly 11-day PBMC culture with coronavirus spike peptide pools or control peptides (ViraFEST assay). The sequenced sample was CD4+ T cells from blood, cultured in vitro. The receptors here all came from a human donor who had recovered from COVID-19.

This clonotype was counted a few times. The chain joins TRBV27 to TRBJ2-7; the match to TRBD1 covers 7 bases. J was trimmed by 4 bases and V by 5 bases; bases with no gene match: 8. The CDR3 has 14 amino acids. Germline V lookup: CDR1 MNHEY, CDR2 SMNVEV (reference sequence). CDR3 sequence (DNA): TGTGCCAGCAGTGCAGGGGACAGACTATACGAGCAGTACTTC. Its protein product is CASSAGDRLYEQYF.

In its sample, this clonotype was seen a few times. The V call is TRBV20-1, the J call TRBJ1-4; D is undetermined. Trimming removed 6 bases from V and 5 bases from J, with 13 bases in between. The CDR3 is 13 amino acids. CDR1 is DFQATT and CDR2 is SNEGSKA in the germline V gene (reference sequence). The CDR3: CSAPERANEKLFF. In nucleotides, the CDR3 is TGCAGTGCCCCTGAGAGGGCGAATGAAAAACTGTTTTTT.

The chain combines TRBV7-9 with TRBJ1-1, with D possibly being TRBD1 (5 bases). The CDR3 is 14 amino acids. CDR1 is SEHNR and CDR2 is FQNEAQ in the germline V gene (reference sequence). Trimming left V 5 bases short and J 1 base short, with 11 bases between. The CDR3 coding sequence is TGTGCCAGCAGCCACACAACAGGGAACACTGAAGCTTTCTTT. It yields the protein CASSHTTGNTEAFF.

The chain links TRBV6-1 to TRBJ2-7; TRBD1 agrees at 9 bases. The CDR3 runs to 15 residues. Germline-derived CDR1 and CDR2 are MNHNS and SASEGT. V trimming: 6 bases; J trimming: 3 bases; junction bases outside the gene matches: 9. CDR3 DNA: TGTGCCAGCAGACGGACAGGGGACTCACGCTACGAGCAGTACTTC. This gives the protein CASRRTGDSRYEQYF.

This clonotype was counted once. The chain links TRBV19 to TRBJ2-7, with TRBD1 identical over 8 bases. Germline lookup yields CDR1 LNHDA and CDR2 SQIVND (reference sequence). With V trimmed by 4 bases and J by 2 bases, 7 bases remained unmatched. This CDR3 has 15 residues. The CDR3 here is CASSRTGGMAYEQYF. Written as DNA, the CDR3 is TGTGCCAGTAGTAGAACAGGGGGAATGGCCTACGAGCAGTACTTC.

This clonotype was detected only a few times. This chain links TRBV24-1 with TRBJ1-1; 7 bases agree with TRBD1. Germline values: CDR1 KGHDR, CDR2 SFDVKD. J gave up 3 bases and V 2 bases, and 2 bases lay outside the gene matches. The CDR3 extends over 14 amino acids. CDR3 in DNA: TGTGCCACCAGTGATTCTGACAGGGACACTGAAGCTTTCTTT. Translation gives CATSDSDRDTEAFF.

The CDR3 is CASSYSRLLRGNQPQHF. The DNA of the CDR3 is TGTGCCAGCAGTTACTCGAGACTCCTGCGTGGCAATCAGCCCCAGCATTTT. The chain uses TRBV6-2 or TRBV6-3 and TRBJ1-5; no firm D call. Germline V gene lookup returns CDR1 MNHEY and CDR2 SVGEGT. The ends were cut back, 0 bases at V and 2 bases at J, with 14 bases in the middle. The CDR3 totals 17 residues.

This rearrangement joins TRBV4-1 to TRBJ2-7; 8 nucleotides align to TRBD2. Germline V CDR1 and CDR2: MGHRA, YSYEKL. The CDR3 is 14 residues long. J lost 7 bases, V lost 3 bases, and 8 bases had no gene match. The CDR3 loop is CASSHPGLAWEQYF. Written as DNA, the CDR3 is TGCGCCAGCAGCCACCCCGGACTAGCTTGGGAGCAGTACTTC.

This chain joins TRBV19 and TRBJ2-5, with D unresolved. The germline gives CDR1 LNHDA, CDR2 SQIVND (reference sequence). The CDR3 consists of 11 residues. Between the trimmed V and J ends, which lost 6 bases and 5 bases, there was a span of 7 bases. The CDR3 loop is CASRIGETQYF. The CDR3 coding sequence is TGTGCCAGTAGAATCGGGGAGACCCAGTACTTC.

This clonotype has only a few counts. The chain couples TRBV7-3 to TRBJ2-1; D possibly corresponds to TRBD2 (6 bases). The V gene lost 4 bases and the J gene lost 1 base, with 11 bases spanning the gap. The CDR3 loop spans 15 amino acids. Germline lookup yields CDR1 SGHTA and CDR2 FQGTGA. Here the CDR3 DNA reads TGTGCCAGCAGCTCCTGGGCGGGGTCCTACAATGAGCAGTTCTTC. Translated, it gives CASSSWAGSYNEQFF.

Concerning this clonotype: Germline is not matched at one junction end, which may reflect a read error. The V gene is TRBV7-7, the J gene TRBJ2-7; D tentatively fits TRBD1 or TRBD2 (6 bases each). This CDR3 contains 13 residues. CDR1 and CDR2 (germline): SSHAT, FNYEAQ (reference sequence). The CDR3 here is CASSLFEGGEQYF. The CDR3 DNA follows: TGTGCTAGCAGCTTATTTGAGGGGGGCGAGCAGTACTTC. Full variable domain (missing parts from reference TRBV7-7 and TRBJ2-7): GAGVSQSPRYKVTKRGQDVTLRCDPISSHATLYWYQQALGQGPEFLTYFNYEAQPDKSGLPSDRFSAERPEGSISTLTIQRTEQRDSAMYRCASSLFEGGEQYFGPGTRLTVT.

The count of this clonotype is one. The chain employs TRBV10-3 and TRBJ1-1; 8 bases match TRBD1. CDR3 length: 14 residues. The V gene end was trimmed by 2 bases and the J gene end by 7 bases; junction bases not matched to a gene: 6. Germline values: CDR1 ENHRY, CDR2 SYGVKD. This CDR3 reads CAISEAGTGGEAFF. The DNA of the CDR3 is TGTGCCATCAGTGAGGCAGGGACAGGAGGTGAAGCTTTCTTT.

This clonotype was seen a single time. The chain carries TRBV21-1 and TRBJ2-1; the listed D gene, TRBD2, was not tested against the DNA. TRBV21-1 is recorded as a pseudogene. The CDR3 sequence is 19 residues long. The CDR3 DNA is TGTGCCAGCAGCCCCGGGAAGGGCTGTAGCGGGAGTAAGGGGAATGAGCAGTTCTTC. Amino acids: CASSPGKGCSGSKGNEQFF.

This clonotype was counted a few times. This chain connects TRBV7-9 to TRBJ2-7; TRBD2 matches at 8 bases. Germline V gene sequence: CDR1 SEHNR, CDR2 FQNEAQ (reference sequence). The length of the CDR3 is 15 residues. V was clipped by 5 bases and J by 2 bases; unmatched bases: 8. DNA of the CDR3: TGTGCCAGCAGCCGCCTAGCGGGTATGACCTACGAGCAGTACTTC. This encodes CASSRLAGMTYEQYF.

This clonotype was seen once. The chain uses TRBV12-3 or TRBV12-4 and TRBJ2-5; 10 nucleotides align to TRBD2. Trimming cost V 6 bases and J 5 bases; bases outside gene matches: 6. This CDR3 comprises 14 residues. The CDR3 DNA sequence: TGTGCCAGCAGGGCTAGCGGGGGTTGGGAGACCCAGTACTTC. Its translation: CASRASGGWETQYF.

Only a few counts were recorded for this clonotype. The chain couples TRBV11-3 to TRBJ1-6, with TRBD1 matching over 7 bases. The length of the CDR3 is 16 residues. Germline V CDR1 and CDR2: SGHNT, YENEEA. The junction had 12 bases not matched to a gene; V was cut back by 5 bases and J by 8 bases. CDR3 loop: CASSPTGAGSDSPLHF. The DNA of the CDR3 is TGTGCCAGCAGCCCTACAGGGGCGGGCTCGGATTCACCCCTCCACTTT.

The V gene is TRBV24-1, the J gene TRBJ2-7, with D tentatively TRBD1 or TRBD2 (5 bases each). Germline-derived CDR1 and CDR2 are KGHDR and SFDVKD. The V gene lost 0 bases and the J gene lost 7 bases, with 6 bases spanning the gap. This CDR3 region has 12 residues. The CDR3 sequence is CATSDLGGEQYF. In DNA form, the CDR3 reads TGTGCCACCAGTGATTTGGGGGGAGAGCAGTACTTC.